These 9 T cell receptor beta chains share one sample of origin, sequenced in a study of T-cell reconstitution after alpha-beta-depleted transplantation in children (TCRdb year 2016). Receptor amplification or capture employed PCR. Sequencer: Illumina HiSeq 2500. TCR library preparation used molecular barcoding, with unique molecular identifiers applied to normalize quantification of the TCRbeta repertoire. TCRdb reran the public reads through fastp at Q25 and MiXCR, keeping productive beta chains. Every distinct CDR3 protein forms one entry, paired with its most common genes and DNA. This sample gives hundreds of thousands of distinct CDR3 sequences in total; approximately 30% of them show up just once. About 2.3% of the sample lies in the top ten. The sample was PBMCs from the stem cell graft donor, taken from the stem cell graft. The receptor source for this set is a human donor who donated a stem cell graft to a child with aplastic anemia.

The chain has TRBV20-1 and TRBJ2-7; 7 bases align to TRBD1. This CDR3 has 14 amino acids. Germline-derived CDR1 and CDR2 are DFQATT and SNEGSKA (reference sequence). V shed 2 bases and J 0 bases; nucleotides not matched to a gene: 4. The CDR3: CSARSGTDSYEQYF. The CDR3 bases are TGCAGTGCTAGATCCGGGACAGACTCCTACGAGCAGTACTTC.

The chain carries TRBV29-1 and TRBJ2-3; D ambiguous. Germline V CDR1 and CDR2: SQVTM, ANQGSEA. Trimming took 0 bases from V and 3 from J, leaving 10 bases between them. The CDR3 covers 14 residues. Written as DNA, the CDR3 is TGCAGCGTTGAAGATTCGGGCGTGACAGATACGCAGTATTTT. This gives the protein CSVEDSGVTDTQYF.

This clonotype appeared a few times. The V gene is TRBV13, the J gene TRBJ2-3, with 9 positions matching TRBD2. Looked up from germline, CDR1 is PRHDT and CDR2 is FYEKMQ (reference sequence). V was clipped by 5 bases and J by 2 bases; unmatched bases: 11. The CDR3 spans 17 residues. The CDR3 loop reads CASSQTSGDQLTDTQYF. The DNA of the CDR3 is TGTGCCAGCAGCCAGACTAGCGGAGACCAACTCACAGATACGCAGTATTTT.

The count of this clonotype is one. The chain employs TRBV5-5 and TRBJ2-7; TRBD1 aligns across 10 bases. This CDR3 has 15 residues. CDR1 is SGHKS and CDR2 is YYEKEE in the germline V gene (reference sequence). The J segment lost 2 bases and the V segment lost 4 bases, leaving 6 bases of the junction unmatched. CDR3 nucleotides: TGTGCCAGCAGCCGGGACAGGGGACGCACCTACGAGCAGTACGTC. It specifies CASSRDRGRTYEQYV.

This clonotype has just one count. This rearrangement joins TRBV27 to TRBJ1-5, with D unresolved. The CDR3 length is 13 residues. Trimming removed 8 bases at V and 3 bases at J, with 11 bases between. Germline V CDR1 and CDR2: MNHEY, SMNVEV (reference sequence). CDR3 bases: TGTGCCAGCCGAGAAGGCTACAATCAGCCCCAGCATTTT. Its protein is CASREGYNQPQHF.

The J gene is TRBJ2-5, the V gene TRBV7-3, with 12 nucleotides matching TRBD2. The CDR3 has 19 residues. Looked up from germline, CDR1 is SGHTA and CDR2 is FQGTGA. V shed 1 base, J shed 7 bases, and the junction held 16 bases outside the gene matches. CDR3 sequence reads: CASSLRFHELAGGHGTQYF. In DNA, the CDR3 is TGTGCCAGCAGCTTAAGGTTCCACGAGCTAGCGGGAGGGCATGGGACCCAGTACTTC. The full variable domain, with the rest looked up from reference TRBV7-3 and TRBJ2-5, is GAGVSQTPSNKVTEKGKYVELRCDPISGHTALYWYRQSLGQGPEFLIYFQGTGAADDSGLPNDRFFAVRPEGSVSTLKIQRTERGDSAVYLCASSLRFHELAGGHGTQYFGPGTRLLVL.

This clonotype was seen a few times. This chain uses TRBV20-1 with TRBJ1-1; 8 bases fit TRBD1. Germline values: CDR1 DFQATT, CDR2 SNEGSKA (reference sequence). Trimming took 5 bases from V and 3 from J; bases not matched to a gene: 11. The CDR3 length is 15 residues. CDR3 coding DNA: TGCAGTGCTGATGACTGGACAGGGTTACACACTGAAGCTTTCTTT. This encodes CSADDWTGLHTEAFF.

The chain links TRBV11-2 to TRBJ2-1, with TRBD1 as a possible D gene (5 bases). The germline CDR1 and CDR2 sequences are SGHAT and FQNNGV. There are 16 residues in the CDR3. V was clipped by 1 base and J by 1 base, with 11 bases between them. The CDR3 sequence is CASSLVSDKSYNEQFF. CDR3 DNA: TGTGCCAGCAGCTTAGTCTCGGACAAATCCTACAATGAGCAGTTCTTC.

The genes are TRBV12-3 or TRBV12-4 and TRBJ2-5; D may be TRBD2 (7 bases). This CDR3 is 14 amino acids long. V gave up 8 bases and J gave up 4 bases, with 17 bases separating them. This chain's CDR3 is CASSLRGGGETQYF. The CDR3 DNA reads as TGTGCCAGCTCCTTAAGGGGGGGAGGAGAGACCCAGTACTTC.